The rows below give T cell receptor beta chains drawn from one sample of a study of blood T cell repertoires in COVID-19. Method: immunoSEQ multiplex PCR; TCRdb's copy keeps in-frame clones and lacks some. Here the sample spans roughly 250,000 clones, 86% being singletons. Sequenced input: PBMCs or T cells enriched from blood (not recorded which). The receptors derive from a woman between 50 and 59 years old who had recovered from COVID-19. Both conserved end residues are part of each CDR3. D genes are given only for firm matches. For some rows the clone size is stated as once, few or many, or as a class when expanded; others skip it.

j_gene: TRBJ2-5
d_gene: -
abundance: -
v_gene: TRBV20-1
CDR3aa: CSASYGQETQYF
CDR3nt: TGCAGTGCTAGTTACGGCCAAGAGACCCAGTACTTC

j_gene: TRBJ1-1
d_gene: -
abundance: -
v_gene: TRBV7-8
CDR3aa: CASSPPWQNTEAFF
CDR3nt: TGTGCCAGCAGCCCACCCTGGCAGAACACTGAAGCTTTCTTT

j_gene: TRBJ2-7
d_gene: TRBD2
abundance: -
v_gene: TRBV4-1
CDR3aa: CASSQDPPGGLLGYEQYF
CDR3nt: TGCGCCAGCAGCCAAGATCCCCCGGGAGGGCTTCTGGGCTACGAGCAGTACTTC

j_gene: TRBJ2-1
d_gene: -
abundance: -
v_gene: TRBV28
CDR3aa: CASSLWRTRSYNEQFF
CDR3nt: TGTGCCAGCAGTTTATGGCGAACTCGCTCCTACAATGAGCAGTTCTTC

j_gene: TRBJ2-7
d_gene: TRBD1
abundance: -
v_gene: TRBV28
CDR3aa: CASSLWTGATYEQYF
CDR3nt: TGTGCCAGCAGTTTATGGACAGGGGCCACCTACGAGCAGTACTTC

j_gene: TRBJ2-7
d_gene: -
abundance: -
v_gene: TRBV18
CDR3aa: CASSPGTPSYEQYF
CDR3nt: TGTGCCAGCTCCCCCGGGACACCTTCCTACGAGCAGTACTTC

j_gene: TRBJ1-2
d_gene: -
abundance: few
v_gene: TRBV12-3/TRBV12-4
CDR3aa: CASSLRRGGYTF
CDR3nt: TGTGCCAGCAGTTTACGCCGGGGAGGCTACACCTTC

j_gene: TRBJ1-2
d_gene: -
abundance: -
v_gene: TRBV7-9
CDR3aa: CASSLSGNLPGYTF
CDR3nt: TGTGCCAGCAGCTTAAGCGGGAATCTGCCTGGCTACACCTTC

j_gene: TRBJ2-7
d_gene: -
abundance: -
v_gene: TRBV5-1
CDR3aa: CASSLQEGYEQYF
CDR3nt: TGCGCCAGCAGCTTGCAGGAGGGCTACGAGCAGTACTTC

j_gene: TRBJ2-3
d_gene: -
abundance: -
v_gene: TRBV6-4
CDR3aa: CASSDQSKDTQYF
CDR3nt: TGTGCCAGCAGTGACCAGTCCAAGGATACGCAGTATTTT

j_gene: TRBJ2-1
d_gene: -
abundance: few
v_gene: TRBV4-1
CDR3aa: CASSATSNEQFF
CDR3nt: TGCGCCAGCAGCGCAACCAGTAATGAGCAGTTCTTC

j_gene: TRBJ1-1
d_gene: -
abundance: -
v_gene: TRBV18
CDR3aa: CASSLGQNTEAFF
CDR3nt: TGTGCCAGCTCACTCGGTCAAAACACTGAAGCTTTCTTT

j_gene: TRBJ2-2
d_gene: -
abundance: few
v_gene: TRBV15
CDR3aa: CATSNRRLTNTGELFF
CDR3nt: TGTGCCACCAGCAACAGGCGCCTCACGAACACCGGGGAGCTGTTTTTT

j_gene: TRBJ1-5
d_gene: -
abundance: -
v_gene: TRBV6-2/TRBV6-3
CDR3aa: CASSYSNRAEQPQHF
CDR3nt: TGTGCCAGCAGTTATTCTAACAGGGCGGAACAGCCCCAGCATTTT

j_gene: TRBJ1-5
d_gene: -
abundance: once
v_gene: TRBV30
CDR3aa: CAWSVGLNQPQHF
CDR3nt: TGTGCCTGGAGTGTCGGACTGAATCAGCCCCAGCATTTT

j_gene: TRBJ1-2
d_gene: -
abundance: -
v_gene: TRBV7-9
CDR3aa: CASSLNRGNANNYGYTF
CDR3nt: TGTGCCAGCAGCTTAAATCGCGGGAATGCAAATAACTATGGCTACACCTTC

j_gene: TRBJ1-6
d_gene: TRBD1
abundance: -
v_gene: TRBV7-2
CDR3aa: CASSRGDRGLYSPLHF
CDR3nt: TGTGCCAGCAGCAGAGGGGACAGGGGGTTATATTCACCCCTCCACTTT

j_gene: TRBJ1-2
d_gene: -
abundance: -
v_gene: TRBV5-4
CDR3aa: CASSFQEPYGYTF
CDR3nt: TGTGCCAGCAGCTTCCAGGAACCGTATGGCTACACCTTC

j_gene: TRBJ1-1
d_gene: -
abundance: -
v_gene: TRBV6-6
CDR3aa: CASSYPQGRNTEAFF
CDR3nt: TGTGCCAGCAGTTACCCTCAGGGGAGGAACACTGAAGCTTTCTTT

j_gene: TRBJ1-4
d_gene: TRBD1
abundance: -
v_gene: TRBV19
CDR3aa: CASSMDRGDEKLFF
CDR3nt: TGTGCCAGTAGTATGGACAGGGGGGATGAAAAACTGTTTTTT

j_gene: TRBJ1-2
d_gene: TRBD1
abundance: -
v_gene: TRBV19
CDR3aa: CASTQTGGGYGYTF
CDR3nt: TGTGCCAGTACCCAGACAGGGGGCGGGTATGGCTACACCTTC

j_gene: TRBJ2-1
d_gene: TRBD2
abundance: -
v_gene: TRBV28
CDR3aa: CASSSSGSGNEQFF
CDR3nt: TGTGCCAGCAGTTCAAGCGGGAGTGGTAATGAGCAGTTCTTC

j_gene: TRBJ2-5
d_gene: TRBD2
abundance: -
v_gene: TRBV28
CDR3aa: CASITPRAGVLGETQYF
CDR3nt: TGTGCCAGCATTACCCCACGGGCGGGAGTTTTAGGAGAGACCCAGTACTTC

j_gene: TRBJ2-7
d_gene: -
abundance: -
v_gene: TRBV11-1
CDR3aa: CASSLGEYYEQYF
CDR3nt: TGTGCCAGCAGCTTAGGGGAGTACTACGAGCAGTACTTC

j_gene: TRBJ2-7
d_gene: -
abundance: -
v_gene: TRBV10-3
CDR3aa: CAISEPAGGFYEQYF
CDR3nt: TGTGCCATCAGTGAGCCGGCCGGGGGTTTCTACGAGCAGTACTTC

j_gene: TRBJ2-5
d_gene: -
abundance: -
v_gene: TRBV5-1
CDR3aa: CASSLATGMETQYF
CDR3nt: TGCGCCAGCAGCTTGGCAACAGGGATGGAGACCCAGTACTTC

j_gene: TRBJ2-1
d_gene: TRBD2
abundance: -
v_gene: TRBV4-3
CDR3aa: CASSQDLTSGGSYNEQFF
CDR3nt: TGCGCCAGCAGCCAAGATTTAACTAGCGGAGGCTCCTACAATGAGCAGTTCTTC

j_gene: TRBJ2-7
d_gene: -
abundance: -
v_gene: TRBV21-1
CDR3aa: CAGLHEREPSYEQYF
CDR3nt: TGTGCCGGCCTCCATGAGCGGGAGCCCTCCTACGAGCAGTACTTC

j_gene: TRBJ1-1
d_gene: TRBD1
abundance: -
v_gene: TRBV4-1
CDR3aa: CASSHPPTGVATEAFF
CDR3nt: TGCGCCAGCAGCCACCCTCCCACAGGGGTGGCCACTGAAGCTTTCTTT

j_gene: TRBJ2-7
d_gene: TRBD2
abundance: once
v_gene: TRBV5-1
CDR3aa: CASRPTSGRVYEQYF
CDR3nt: TGCGCCAGCAGGCCCACTAGCGGGAGGGTTTATGAGCAGTACTTC

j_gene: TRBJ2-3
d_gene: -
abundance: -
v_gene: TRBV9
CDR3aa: CASSARGSTDTQYF
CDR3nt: TGTGCCAGCAGCGCCCGGGGTAGCACAGATACGCAGTATTTT

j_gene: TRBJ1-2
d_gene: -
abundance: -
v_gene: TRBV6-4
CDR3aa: CASSDSSRGNYGYTF
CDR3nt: TGTGCCAGCAGTGACTCGAGCCGGGGGAACTATGGCTACACCTTC

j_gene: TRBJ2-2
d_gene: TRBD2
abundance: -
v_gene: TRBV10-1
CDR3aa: CASKRELNTGELFF
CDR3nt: TGCGCCAGCAAGCGGGAATTGAACACCGGGGAGCTGTTTTTT

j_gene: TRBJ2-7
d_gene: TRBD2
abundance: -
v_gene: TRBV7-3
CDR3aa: CASSLGLGDAYEQYF
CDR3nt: TGTGCCAGCAGCTTAGGACTAGGGGATGCTTACGAGCAGTACTTC

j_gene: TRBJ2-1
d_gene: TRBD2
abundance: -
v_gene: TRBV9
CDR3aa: CASSRAGTSGMNEQFF
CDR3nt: TGTGCCAGCAGCCGAGCCGGGACTAGCGGGATGAATGAGCAGTTCTTC

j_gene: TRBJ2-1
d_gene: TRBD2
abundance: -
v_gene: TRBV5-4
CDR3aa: CAVLTLGLAGGPNEQFF
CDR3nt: TGTGCCGTACTGACACTGGGACTAGCGGGGGGGCCCAATGAGCAGTTCTTC

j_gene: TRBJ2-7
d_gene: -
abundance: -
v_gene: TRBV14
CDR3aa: CASRLTRGSSYEQYF
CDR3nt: TGTGCCAGCAGGCTGACCAGGGGCAGCTCCTACGAGCAGTACTTC

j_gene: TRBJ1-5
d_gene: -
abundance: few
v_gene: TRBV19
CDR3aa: CASNNRVSNQPQHF
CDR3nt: TGTGCCAGTAACAACAGGGTTAGCAATCAGCCCCAGCATTTT

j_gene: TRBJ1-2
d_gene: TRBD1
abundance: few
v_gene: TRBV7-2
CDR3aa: CASYPSTGSYGYTF
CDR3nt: TGTGCCAGTTACCCCTCGACAGGGAGTTATGGCTACACCTTC

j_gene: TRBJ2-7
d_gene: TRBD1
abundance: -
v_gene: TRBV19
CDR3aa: CASSPPWGQGNYEQYF
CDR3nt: TGTGCCAGTAGCCCACCATGGGGACAGGGAAACTACGAGCAGTACTTC

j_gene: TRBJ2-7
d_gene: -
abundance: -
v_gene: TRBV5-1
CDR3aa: CASSLAGGTAYEQYF
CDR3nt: TGCGCCAGCAGCTTGGCAGGGGGGACAGCCTACGAGCAGTACTTC

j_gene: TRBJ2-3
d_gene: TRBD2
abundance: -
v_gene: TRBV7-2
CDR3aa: CASSPSSGGPPQEYTQYF
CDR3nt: TGTGCCAGCAGCCCCTCTAGCGGGGGACCCCCTCAAGAATATACGCAGTATTTT

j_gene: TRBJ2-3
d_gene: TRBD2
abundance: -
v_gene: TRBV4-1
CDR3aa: CARSGGRLGREGPAQYF
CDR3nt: TGCGCCCGCAGCGGGGGGAGGTTGGGGCGGGAGGGCCCTGCGCAGTATTTT

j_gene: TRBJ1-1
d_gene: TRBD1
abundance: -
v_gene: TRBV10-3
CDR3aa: CAIRETGQGTEAFF
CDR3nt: TGTGCCATCAGGGAGACAGGGCAGGGCACTGAAGCTTTCTTT

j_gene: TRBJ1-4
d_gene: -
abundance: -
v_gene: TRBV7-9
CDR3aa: CASRLGSEKLFF
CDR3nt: TGTGCCAGCAGACTCGGTAGCGAGAAACTGTTTTTT

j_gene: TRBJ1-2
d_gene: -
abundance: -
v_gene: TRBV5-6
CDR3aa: CASSVKGGHLWGYTF
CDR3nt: TGTGCCAGCAGCGTGAAGGGGGGGCACCTCTGGGGCTACACCTTC

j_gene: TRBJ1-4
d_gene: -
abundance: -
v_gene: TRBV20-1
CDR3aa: CSKGWGEKLFF
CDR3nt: TGCAGTAAGGGGTGGGGCGAAAAACTGTTTTTT

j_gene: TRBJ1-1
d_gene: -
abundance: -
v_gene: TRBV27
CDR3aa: CASSLSPRVDTEAFF
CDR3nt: TGTGCCAGCAGTTTGTCTCCCAGGGTAGACACTGAAGCTTTCTTT

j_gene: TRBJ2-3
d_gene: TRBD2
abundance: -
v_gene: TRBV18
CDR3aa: CASSPPGTSGGNTDTQYF
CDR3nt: TGTGCCAGCTCACCACCTGGGACTAGCGGGGGTAACACAGATACGCAGTATTTT

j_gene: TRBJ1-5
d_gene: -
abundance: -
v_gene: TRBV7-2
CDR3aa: CASSSRGGENQPQHF
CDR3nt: TGTGCCAGCAGCTCCCGGGGGGGGGAAAATCAGCCCCAGCATTTT

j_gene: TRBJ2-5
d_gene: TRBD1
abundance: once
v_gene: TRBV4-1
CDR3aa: CASSPAGGSETQYF
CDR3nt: TGCGCCAGCAGCCCCGCAGGGGGTTCAGAGACCCAGTACTTC

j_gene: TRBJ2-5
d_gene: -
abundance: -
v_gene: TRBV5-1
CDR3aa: CASSPTRRGETQYF
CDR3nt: TGCGCCAGCAGTCCTACCCGCAGGGGAGAGACCCAGTACTTC

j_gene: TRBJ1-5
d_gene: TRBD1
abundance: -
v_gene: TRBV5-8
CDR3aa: CASRDRAVGQPQHF
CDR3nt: TGTGCCAGCAGGGACAGGGCGGTCGGTCAGCCCCAGCATTTT

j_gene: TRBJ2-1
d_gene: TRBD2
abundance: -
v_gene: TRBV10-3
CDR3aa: CAISVRTSVDNEQFF
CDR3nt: TGTGCCATCAGTGTACGGACTAGCGTCGACAATGAGCAGTTCTTC

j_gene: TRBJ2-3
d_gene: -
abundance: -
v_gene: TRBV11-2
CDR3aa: CASSFGVNRADTQYF
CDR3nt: TGTGCCAGCAGCTTCGGGGTTAACCGGGCAGATACGCAGTATTTT